The 6 T cell receptor beta chains given below trace back to one sample, sequenced in a study of PD-L1 blockade in urothelial cancer. Time point of the sample: peripheral blood 6 weeks after treatment start. This table comes from immunoSEQ multiplex PCR, and its TCRdb copy is limited to in-frame clones, with some not included. The sample shows 35,000 or so clones, more than 80% of them seen only once. The sample in question was PBMCs, obtained around atezolizumab (anti-PD-L1) treatment. The receptors come from a man aged 35-49 years with urothelial cancer.

The chain joins TRBV28 to TRBJ1-1; TRBD1 is a possible D gene (6 bases). Germline-derived CDR1 and CDR2 are MDHEN and SYDVKM. Trimming cost V 8 bases and J 3 bases, with 13 bases left between them. The CDR3 is 13 residues long. The DNA of the CDR3 is TGTGCCAGCCGGACAGCCTTGGACACTGAAGCTTTCTTT. This gives the protein CASRTALDTEAFF.

In DNA form, the CDR3 reads TGCGCCAGCAGCTTGGGGATCCATCCAGGGGAAGGCGGGGAGCTGTTTTTT. As protein: CASSLGIHPGEGGELFF. This chain connects TRBV5-1 to TRBJ2-2; D might be TRBD1 (6 bases). Germline V gene sequence: CDR1 SGHRS, CDR2 YFSETQ. This CDR3 is built from 17 residues. V lost 0 bases and J 7 bases, leaving 19 bases between the germline ends.

The J gene is TRBJ2-5, the V gene TRBV28, with D perhaps matching TRBD1 (5 bases). This CDR3 comprises 18 residues. Trimming stripped 6 bases from V and 4 bases from J, with 27 bases between. Germline CDR1 and CDR2: MDHEN and SYDVKM. Here the CDR3 reads CASREVLKAVGTGETQYF. The CDR3 DNA reads as TGTGCCAGCAGGGAAGTCCTCAAGGCCGTCGGCACAGGAGAGACCCAGTACTTC.

The gene calls are TRBV6-5 and TRBJ2-7; weak D call: TRBD1 (6 bases). Trimming took off 4 bases at V and 1 base at J, with 14 bases between the two ends. CDR3 length equals 15 residues. In germline, CDR1 is MNHEY, CDR2 SVGAGI. CDR3: CASSLQGGGSYEQYF. In DNA, the CDR3 is TGTGCCAGCAGTTTACAGGGCGGTGGGTCCTACGAGCAGTACTTC.

The chain is built from TRBV28 and TRBJ2-3; possibly TRBD2 for D (6 bases). The CDR3 is 17 amino acids. Germline CDR1 reads MDHEN; CDR2 reads SYDVKM. V was cut by 3 bases and J by 2 bases, with 18 bases left in between. CDR3 bases: TGTGCCAGCAGTTTCGGTACTAGCTTGGAGAACACAGATACGCAGTATTTT. Protein product: CASSFGTSLENTDTQYF. The full variable domain, completed using reference TRBV28 and TRBJ2-3, is DVKVTQSSRYLVKRTGEKVFLECVQDMDHENMFWYRQDPGLGLRLIYFSYDVKMKEKGDIPEGYSVSREKKERFSLILESASTNQTSMYLCASSFGTSLENTDTQYFGPGTRLTVL.

This chain joins TRBV28 and TRBJ1-2; the match to TRBD1 covers 9 bases. Germline-derived CDR1 and CDR2 are MDHEN and SYDVKM. The CDR3 has 15 amino acids. Trimming took 5 bases from V and 0 from J; bases not matched to a gene: 4. This CDR3 reads CASSGTGRANYGYTF. The DNA of the CDR3 is TGTGCCAGCAGTGGGACAGGGAGAGCTAACTATGGCTACACCTTC.